The 25 T cell receptor beta chains reported below all come from one sample, sequenced in a study of regulatory T cells in long-lasting Graves disease (dated by TCRdb to 2020 to 2022). The sample's time point, from its label and the paper: newly diagnosed GD, antithyroid drugs for less than 3 months. RNA was extracted from PBMCs in TRIzol for both TCR sequencing and RNA sequencing. The protocol used for the library was multiplex PCR. These reads were obtained on an Illumina HiSeq 4000. To build TCR beta libraries, CDR3 regions were amplified by Arm-PCR using iRepertoire HTBI primers. The public reads were quality trimmed at Q25 with fastp and then assembled into clones with MiXCR by TCRdb, keeping productive beta chains. Every distinct CDR3 protein forms one entry, paired with its most common genes and DNA. In this sample the table shows approximately 400,000 distinct CDR3 sequences, around 11% of which occur a single time. Approximately 17% of the sample is in the top ten clones.

The sample was also reused in another study, on T cells in Graves' hyperthyroidism and ophthalmopathy.

Sample: peripheral blood mononuclear cells (PBMCs), taken at new diagnosis, from a patient treated with antithyroid drugs. Every receptor here comes from a woman aged 18-29 years with Graves disease. Donor details come from another sample of the same person, matched by shared clones.

This clonotype was seen repeatedly, ten times or more. This rearrangement joins TRBV20-1 to TRBJ2-3; D possibly matches TRBD1 or TRBD2 (6 bases each). CDR3 size: 13 residues. The V gene's germline CDR1 is DFQATT and CDR2 SNEGSKA (reference sequence). The V and J ends lost 5 bases and 2 bases respectively, with 11 bases between them. The CDR3 DNA follows: TGCAGTGCTCCTAGGGGGGCCACAGATACGCAGTATTTT. Its protein is CSAPRGATDTQYF.

This clonotype occurred a few times. The junction shows a germline mismatch at one end, possibly a read error. This chain links TRBV28 with TRBJ2-3; D is possibly TRBD1 or TRBD2 (5 bases each). This CDR3 contains 13 residues. Germline loops: CDR1 MDHEN, CDR2 SYDVKM. The CDR3 sequence: CASSPWDQDTQCF. DNA of the CDR3: TGTGCCAGCAGTCCCTGGGACCAGGATACGCAGTGTTTT.

In this sample, this clonotype turned up many times. The chain links TRBV20-1 to TRBJ1-2; D is ambiguous. V lost 4 bases to trimming and J lost 5 bases, with 17 bases between them. CDR3 length: 14 amino acids. CDR1 and CDR2 (germline): DFQATT, SNEGSKA (reference sequence). The CDR3 spells CSANQQSAAYGYTF. The CDR3 nucleotides are TGCAGTGCTAATCAGCAGTCGGCTGCGTATGGCTACACCTTC.

This clonotype has a handful of counts. The chain joins TRBV19 to TRBJ2-2; either TRBD1 or TRBD2 may fit D (6 bases each). The germline gives CDR1 LNHDA, CDR2 SQIVND (reference sequence). The CDR3 spans 14 residues. Trimming left V 5 bases short and J 4 bases short, with 11 bases between. The CDR3 sequence is CASSRGLATGELFF. Written as DNA, the CDR3 is TGTGCCAGTAGTCGGGGGCTAGCCACCGGGGAGCTGTTTTTT.

In this sample, this clonotype turned up a few times. Mismatch with germline at one junction end may stem from a read error. The V gene is TRBV20-1, the J gene TRBJ2-6, with D perhaps TRBD2 (5 bases). The CDR3 has 15 residues. Per germline, CDR1 DFQATT and CDR2 SNEGSKA (reference sequence). For the CDR3, the DNA is TGCAGTGCAAGAGGTCGGGGAACTGGGGCCAACGTCCTGACTTTC. Translated: CSARGRGTGANVLTF.

This clonotype was seen more than once but under ten times. The CDR3 DNA follows: TGCAGTGCTCCGGACAGGGGGGATCTTTACTATGGCTACACCTTC. Amino acids: CSAPDRGDLYYGYTF. V is TRBV20-1 and J is TRBJ1-2, with TRBD1 matching over 10 bases. After removal of 5 bases from V and 3 bases from J, the junction contained 9 bases not matched to a gene. Germline CDR1 reads DFQATT; CDR2 reads SNEGSKA (reference sequence). The CDR3 runs 15 residues.

This clonotype was detected ten times or more. The chain combines TRBV20-1 with TRBJ2-7, with D possibly TRBD2 on 6 matching bases. Trimming removed 7 bases at V and 3 bases at J, with 19 bases between. Per germline, CDR1 DFQATT and CDR2 SNEGSKA (reference sequence). CDR3 length: 14 residues. CDR3 coding DNA: TGCAGTGTTCGGAGGGCGGAGGGGTTCTACGAGCAGTACTTC. This codes for CSVRRAEGFYEQYF.

On this clonotype: With a far larger clone one base away, a read error is the likely cause. V is TRBV28 and J is TRBJ1-2; a weak D match, TRBD1 (5 bases). Germline-derived CDR1 and CDR2 are MDHEN and SYDVKM. The V end lost 5 bases, the J end lost 2 bases, and 9 bases lay between the germline ends. The length of the CDR3 is 13 residues. The CDR3 coding sequence is TGTGCCAGCAGTGAGGGGACGAACTATGGCTACACCTTC. It is translated as CASSEGTNYGYTF.

This clonotype came up a few times. The chain uses TRBV13 and TRBJ2-3; D is unclear. Germline CDR1 and CDR2: PRHDT and FYEKMQ (reference sequence). The length of the CDR3 is 16 residues. With 2 bases removed from V and 3 bases from J, the gap between germline ends came to 15 bases. In nucleotides, the CDR3 is TGTGCCAGCAGCTTATATACGTCTGCGGTGACAGATACGCAGTATTTT. This translates into CASSLYTSAVTDTQYF. The full variable domain, rest sourced from reference TRBV13 and TRBJ2-3, is AAGVIQSPRHLIKEKRETATLKCYPIPRHDTVYWYQQGPGQDPQFLISFYEKMQSDKGSIPDRFSAQQFSDYHSELNMSSLELGDSALYFCASSLYTSAVTDTQYFGPGTRLTVL.

This clonotype was observed many times. Since a far larger clone is one base different, this is likely a read error. The V gene is TRBV28, the J gene TRBJ1-2; D gene uncertain. The germline V gene has CDR1 MDHEN and CDR2 SYDVKM. The CDR3 consists of 12 residues. V lost 5 bases, J lost 0 bases, and 4 bases lay in between. DNA for the CDR3: TGTGCCAGCAGTACCGCTAACTATGGCTACACCTTC. It is translated as CASSTANYGYTF.

At least ten counts were recorded for this clonotype. This rearrangement joins TRBV3-1 to TRBJ2-1; D not certain. The CDR3 runs 13 residues. Germline CDR1 is LGHDT and CDR2 is YNNKEL (reference sequence). Trimming stripped 8 bases from V and 7 bases from J, with 15 bases between. The CDR3 DNA is TGTGCCAGCCAAAGAAGTATGGGGAATGAGCAGTTCTTC. This sequence encodes CASQRSMGNEQFF.

The V call is TRBV29-1, the J call TRBJ2-1, with TRBD2 matching over 8 bases. Per germline, CDR1 SQVTM and CDR2 ANQGSEA. Trimming took 7 bases from V and 3 from J; bases not matched to a gene: 8. This CDR3 region has 14 residues. Here the CDR3 reads CSATSGSGYNEQFF. CDR3 DNA: TGCAGCGCCACAAGCGGGAGCGGCTACAATGAGCAGTTCTTC.

A few counts support this clonotype. V and J are TRBV9 and TRBJ1-1; the D gene is possibly TRBD1 (6 bases). Germline-derived CDR1 and CDR2 are SGDLS and YYNGEE. V lost 0 bases and J lost 6, with 18 bases in between. CDR3 length: 16 residues. The CDR3 DNA is TGTGCCAGCAGCGTAGCCGGAGAAACAGGGAAGCCTGAAGCTTTCTTT. It specifies CASSVAGETGKPEAFF.

This clonotype was seen repeatedly, ten times or more. The chain uses TRBV20-1 and TRBJ1-2; 8 bases are shared with TRBD1. V dropped 2 bases and J dropped 5; count of bases not matched to a gene: 7. Looked up from germline, CDR1 is DFQATT and CDR2 is SNEGSKA (reference sequence). The CDR3 has 14 residues. The CDR3 region has the DNA TGCAGTGCTAGACTCCGGGACAGGACATATGGCTACACCTTC. Translating it yields CSARLRDRTYGYTF.

This clonotype was counted many times. The chain combines TRBV11-1 with TRBJ2-1; possibly TRBD1 for D (6 bases). Germline lookup yields CDR1 SGHAT and CDR2 FQDESV (reference sequence). V lost 0 bases and J 12 bases, leaving 18 bases between the germline ends. CDR3 length equals 15 residues. CDR3 region: CASSLAEGVVGGQFF. CDR3 bases: TGTGCCAGCAGCTTAGCGGAAGGAGTGGTAGGGGGGCAGTTCTTC.

This clonotype was recorded many times. This chain joins TRBV20-1 and TRBJ1-2, with D unresolved. This CDR3 is built from 16 residues. Trimming took off 6 bases at V and 0 bases at J, with 20 bases between the two ends. The germline gives CDR1 DFQATT, CDR2 SNEGSKA (reference sequence). The DNA for the CDR3 is TGCAGTGCCCGGAGCGATCCTGGTGGGACTAACTATGGCTACACCTTC. Protein: CSARSDPGGTNYGYTF.

The J gene is TRBJ2-3, the V gene TRBV12-3 or TRBV12-4; D perhaps matches TRBD2 (5 bases). The CDR3 totals 15 residues. Trimming stripped 2 bases from V and 6 bases from J, with 15 bases between. CDR3 in amino acids: CASSLLQPRGDTQYF. CDR3 DNA: TGTGCCAGCAGTTTACTCCAGCCTCGGGGTGATACGCAGTATTTT.

This clonotype showed up many times. The chain combines TRBV5-1 with TRBJ2-3, with D possibly matching TRBD2 (5 bases). The CDR3 runs to 12 residues. Germline V gene data show CDR1 as SGHRS and CDR2 as YFSETQ. V lost 6 bases and J 3 bases, leaving 8 bases between the germline ends. CDR3 DNA: TGCGCCAGCATGACGGGGACAGATACGCAGTATTTT. This codes for CASMTGTDTQYF.

Details on this clonotype: Here the CDR3 omits its conserved ending phenylalanine or tryptophan, so a read error is the likely source. V usage is TRBV7-9 and J usage is TRBJ1-2; D is possibly TRBD1 (5 bases). In germline, CDR1 is SEHNR, CDR2 FQNEAQ (reference sequence). Trimming removed 0 bases from V and 2 bases from J, with 10 bases in between. The CDR3 runs 15 residues. The CDR3 sequence: CASSLAVAGNYGYTL. CDR3 nucleotides: TGTGCCAGCAGCTTAGCGGTGGCAGGGAACTATGGCTACACCCTC.

This clonotype was detected only a few times. The rearrangement uses TRBV28 and TRBJ1-2; 7 bases map to TRBD1. Per germline, CDR1 MDHEN and CDR2 SYDVKM. Trimming removed 8 bases from V and 3 bases from J; junction bases left unmatched: 9. This CDR3 is built from 14 residues. The chain's CDR3 is CASWGLDRDYGYTF. CDR3 sequence (DNA): TGTGCCAGCTGGGGATTAGACAGGGACTATGGCTACACCTTC.

This clonotype was counted only a few times. J is TRBJ1-5 and V is TRBV6-2 or TRBV6-3; D call uncertain. The CDR3 is made up of 14 amino acids. Deletions cut 0 bases from V and 4 bases from J, with 7 bases between. The germline V gene encodes CDR1 MNHEY and CDR2 SVGEGT. CDR3 DNA: TGTGCCAGCAGTTACTCTTGGGATAATCAGCCCCAGCATTTT. Its translation: CASSYSWDNQPQHF.

Details on this clonotype: This could be a read error, since a much larger clone is one nucleotide away. The CDR3 spells CSPRDSTYEQFF. As DNA, the CDR3 is TGCAGCCCCCGGGACAGCACCTACGAGCAGTTCTTC. The chain couples TRBV29-1 to TRBJ2-1; TRBD1 matches at 7 bases. In germline, CDR1 is SQVTM, CDR2 ANQGSEA. V gave up 8 bases and J gave up 10 bases; unmatched junction bases: 11. The CDR3 has 12 residues.

This clonotype was counted ten times or more. This rearrangement joins TRBV5-1 to TRBJ2-5, with 8 nucleotides matching TRBD1. Germline trimming cut 4 bases from V and 7 bases from J; bases unmatched to any gene: 15. CDR1 and CDR2 (germline): SGHRS, YFSETQ. The CDR3 sequence is 16 residues long. The CDR3 protein is CASSQIPDREVGTQYF. CDR3 bases: TGCGCCAGCAGCCAGATTCCGGACAGGGAGGTCGGGACCCAGTACTTC.

Comments on this clonotype: A much larger clone differs by one base, so this may be a read error. The CDR3 does not end in the conserved phenylalanine or tryptophan, so this is likely a read error. The chain couples TRBV6-1 to TRBJ2-1, with D perhaps TRBD2 (6 bases). Per the germline V gene, CDR1 is MNHNS and CDR2 is SASEGT. The CDR3 is made up of 14 amino acids. V was trimmed by 6 bases and J by 9 bases, leaving 18 bases between them. In nucleotides, the CDR3 is TGTGCCAGCAGGCCCGGGGACCGGAGGGCTGAGCAGTTCTCC. It is translated as CASRPGDRRAEQFS.

This clonotype has just a few counts. The chain couples TRBV5-1 to TRBJ1-4; the D is unclear. CDR3 size: 15 residues. V shed 0 bases and J shed 5 bases, with 11 bases lying between them. Germline lookup yields CDR1 SGHRS and CDR2 YFSETQ. The CDR3 protein is CASSLERGLNEKLFF. CDR3 DNA: TGCGCCAGCAGCTTGGAACGAGGGTTAAATGAAAAACTGTTTTTT. The variable domain in full, with the rest retrieved from reference TRBV5-1 and TRBJ1-4, is KAGVTQTPRYLIKTRGQQVTLSCSPISGHRSVSWYQQTPGQGLQFLFEYFSETQRNKGNFPGRFSGRQFSNSRSEMNVSTLELGDSALYLCASSLERGLNEKLFFGSGTQLSVL.